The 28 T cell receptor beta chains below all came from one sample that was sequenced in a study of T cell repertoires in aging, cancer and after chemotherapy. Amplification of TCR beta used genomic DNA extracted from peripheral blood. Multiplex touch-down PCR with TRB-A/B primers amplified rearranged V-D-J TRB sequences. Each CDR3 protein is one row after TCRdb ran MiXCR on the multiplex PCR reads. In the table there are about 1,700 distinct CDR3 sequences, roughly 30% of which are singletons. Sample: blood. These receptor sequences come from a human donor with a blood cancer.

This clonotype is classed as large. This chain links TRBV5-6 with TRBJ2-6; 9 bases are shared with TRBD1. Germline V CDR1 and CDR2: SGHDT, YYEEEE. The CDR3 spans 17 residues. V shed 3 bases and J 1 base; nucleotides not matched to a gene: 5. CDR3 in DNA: TGTGCCAGCAGCTGGGGACAGGGCTTGTCTGGGGCCAACGTCCTGACTTTC. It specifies CASSWGQGLSGANVLTF.

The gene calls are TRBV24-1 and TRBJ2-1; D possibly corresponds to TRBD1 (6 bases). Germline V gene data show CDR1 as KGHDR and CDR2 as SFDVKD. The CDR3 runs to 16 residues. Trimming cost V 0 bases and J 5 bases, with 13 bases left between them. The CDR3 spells CATSDLHRTVNNEQFF. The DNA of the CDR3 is TGTGCCACCAGTGATTTGCACCGGACAGTTAACAATGAGCAGTTCTTC.

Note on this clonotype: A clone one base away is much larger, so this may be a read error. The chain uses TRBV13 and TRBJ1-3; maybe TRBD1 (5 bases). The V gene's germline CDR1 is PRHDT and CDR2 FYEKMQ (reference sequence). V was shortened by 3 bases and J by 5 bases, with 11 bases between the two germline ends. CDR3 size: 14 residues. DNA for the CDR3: TGTGCCAGCAGCTTGGAGGGGCAGCGAAACACCATATATTTT. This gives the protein CASSLEGQRNTIYF.

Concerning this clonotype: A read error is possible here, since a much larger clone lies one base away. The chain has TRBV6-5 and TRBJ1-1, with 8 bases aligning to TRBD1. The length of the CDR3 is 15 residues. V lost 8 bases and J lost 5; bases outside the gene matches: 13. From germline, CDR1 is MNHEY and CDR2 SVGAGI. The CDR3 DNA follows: TGTGCCAGCGGCCAGGACCACAGGGGGATAACTGAAGCTTTCTTT. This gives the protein CASGQDHRGITEAFF.

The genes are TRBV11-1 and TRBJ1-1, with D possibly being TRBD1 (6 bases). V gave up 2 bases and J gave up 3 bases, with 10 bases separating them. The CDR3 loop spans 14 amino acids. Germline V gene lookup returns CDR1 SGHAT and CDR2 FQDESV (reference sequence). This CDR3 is CASSLLGADTEAFF. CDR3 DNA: TGTGCCAGCAGCTTACTGGGGGCGGACACTGAAGCTTTCTTT.

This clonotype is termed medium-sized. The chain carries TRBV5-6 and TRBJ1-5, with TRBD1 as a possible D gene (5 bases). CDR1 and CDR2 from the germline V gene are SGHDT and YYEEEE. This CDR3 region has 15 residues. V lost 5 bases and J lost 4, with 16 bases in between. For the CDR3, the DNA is TGTGCCAGCAGTATACAGGCCCTGCTGAATCAGCCCCAGCATTTT. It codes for CASSIQALLNQPQHF.

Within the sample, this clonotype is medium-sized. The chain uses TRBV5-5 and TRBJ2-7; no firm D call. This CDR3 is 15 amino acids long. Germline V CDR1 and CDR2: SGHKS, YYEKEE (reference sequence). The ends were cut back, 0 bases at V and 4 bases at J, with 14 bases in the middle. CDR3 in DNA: TGTGCCAGCAGCTTGGGGCCTTCCTCCTTTTACGAGCAGTACTTC. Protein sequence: CASSLGPSSFYEQYF.

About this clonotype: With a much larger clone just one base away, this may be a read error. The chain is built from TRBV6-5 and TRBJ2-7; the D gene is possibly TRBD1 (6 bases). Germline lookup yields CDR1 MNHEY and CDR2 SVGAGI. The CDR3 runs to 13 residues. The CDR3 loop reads CASSPGASYDQYF. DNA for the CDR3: TGTGCCAGCAGTCCAGGGGCTTCCTACGATCAGTACTTC.

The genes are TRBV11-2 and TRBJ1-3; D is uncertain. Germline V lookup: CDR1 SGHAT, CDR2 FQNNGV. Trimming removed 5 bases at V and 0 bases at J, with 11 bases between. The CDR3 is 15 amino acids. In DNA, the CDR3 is TGTGCCAGCAGCCGCGGCGGCTACTCTGGAAACACCATATATTTT. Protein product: CASSRGGYSGNTIYF.

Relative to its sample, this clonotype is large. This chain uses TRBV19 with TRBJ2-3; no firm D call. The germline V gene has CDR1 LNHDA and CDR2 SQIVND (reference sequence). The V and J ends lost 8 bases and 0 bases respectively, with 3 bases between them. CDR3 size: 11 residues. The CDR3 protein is CASRSTDTQYF. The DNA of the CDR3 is TGTGCCAGTCGGAGCACAGATACGCAGTATTTT.

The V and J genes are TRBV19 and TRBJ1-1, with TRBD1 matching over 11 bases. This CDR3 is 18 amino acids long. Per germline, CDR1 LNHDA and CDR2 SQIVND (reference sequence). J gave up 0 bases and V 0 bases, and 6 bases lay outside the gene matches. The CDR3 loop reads CASSIDDGDRGMNTEAFF. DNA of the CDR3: TGTGCCAGTAGTATAGATGACGGGGACAGGGGGATGAACACTGAAGCTTTCTTT.

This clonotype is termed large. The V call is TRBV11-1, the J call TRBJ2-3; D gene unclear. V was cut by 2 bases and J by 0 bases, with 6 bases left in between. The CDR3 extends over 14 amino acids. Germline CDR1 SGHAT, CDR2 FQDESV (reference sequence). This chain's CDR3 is CASSLRVSTDTQYF. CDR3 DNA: TGTGCCAGCAGCTTACGGGTCAGCACAGATACGCAGTATTTT.

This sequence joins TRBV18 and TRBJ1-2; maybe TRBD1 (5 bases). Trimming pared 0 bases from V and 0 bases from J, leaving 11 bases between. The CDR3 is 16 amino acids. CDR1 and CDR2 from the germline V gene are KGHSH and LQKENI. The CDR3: CASSPPLAGTNYGYTF. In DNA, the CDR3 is TGTGCCAGCTCACCACCGTTGGCAGGGACTAACTATGGCTACACCTTC.

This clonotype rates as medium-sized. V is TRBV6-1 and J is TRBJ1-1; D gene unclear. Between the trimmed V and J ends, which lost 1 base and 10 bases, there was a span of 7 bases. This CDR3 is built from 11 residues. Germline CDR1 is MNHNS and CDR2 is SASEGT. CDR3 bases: TGTGCCAGCAGTGAAGGTGGAGGAGCTTTCTTT. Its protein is CASSEGGGAFF.

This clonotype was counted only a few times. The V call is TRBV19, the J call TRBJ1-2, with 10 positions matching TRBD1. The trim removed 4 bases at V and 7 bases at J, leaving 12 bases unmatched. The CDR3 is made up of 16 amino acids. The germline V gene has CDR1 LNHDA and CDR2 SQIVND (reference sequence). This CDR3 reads CASSTRDGTGEGGYTF. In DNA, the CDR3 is TGTGCCAGTAGTACAAGAGACGGGACAGGGGAAGGTGGCTACACCTTC.

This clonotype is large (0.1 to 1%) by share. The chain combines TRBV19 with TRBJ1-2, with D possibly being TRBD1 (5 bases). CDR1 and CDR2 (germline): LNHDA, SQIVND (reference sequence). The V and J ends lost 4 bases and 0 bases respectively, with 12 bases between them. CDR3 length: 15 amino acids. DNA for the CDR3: TGTGCCAGTAGTAGAGGACAACCCCCTAACTATGGCTACACCTTC. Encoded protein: CASSRGQPPNYGYTF.

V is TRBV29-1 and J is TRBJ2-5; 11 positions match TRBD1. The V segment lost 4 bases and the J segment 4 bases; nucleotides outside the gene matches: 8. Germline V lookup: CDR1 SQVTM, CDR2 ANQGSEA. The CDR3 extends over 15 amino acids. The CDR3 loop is CSVAGDRGWAETQYF. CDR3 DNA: TGCAGCGTTGCGGGGGACAGGGGGTGGGCAGAGACCCAGTACTTC.

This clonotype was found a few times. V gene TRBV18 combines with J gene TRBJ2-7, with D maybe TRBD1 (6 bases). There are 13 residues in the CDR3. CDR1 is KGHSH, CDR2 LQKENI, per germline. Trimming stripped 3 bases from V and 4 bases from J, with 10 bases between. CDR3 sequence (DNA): TGTGCCAGCTCACCGGACAGCCTTTACGAGCAGTACTTC. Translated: CASSPDSLYEQYF.

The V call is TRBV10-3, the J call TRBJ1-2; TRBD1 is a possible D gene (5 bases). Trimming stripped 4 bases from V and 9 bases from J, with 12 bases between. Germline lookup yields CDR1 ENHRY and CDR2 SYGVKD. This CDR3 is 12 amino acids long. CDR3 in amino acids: CAISGGGESYTF. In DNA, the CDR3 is TGTGCCATCAGTGGGGGGGGGGAGAGCTACACCTTC.

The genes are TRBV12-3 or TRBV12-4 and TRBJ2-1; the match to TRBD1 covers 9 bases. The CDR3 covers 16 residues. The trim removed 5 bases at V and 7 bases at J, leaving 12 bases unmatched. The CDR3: CASSPRLGTGYNEQFF. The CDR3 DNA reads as TGTGCCAGCAGTCCGCGGTTAGGGACAGGGTATAATGAGCAGTTCTTC.

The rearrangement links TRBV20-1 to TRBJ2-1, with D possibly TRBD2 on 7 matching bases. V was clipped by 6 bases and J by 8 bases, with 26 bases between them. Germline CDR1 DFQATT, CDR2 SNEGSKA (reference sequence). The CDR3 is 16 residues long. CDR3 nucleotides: TGCAGTGCAGAAGGGGGGGGGGGAACTCCTTGGGATGAGCAGTTCTTC. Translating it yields CSAEGGGGTPWDEQFF.

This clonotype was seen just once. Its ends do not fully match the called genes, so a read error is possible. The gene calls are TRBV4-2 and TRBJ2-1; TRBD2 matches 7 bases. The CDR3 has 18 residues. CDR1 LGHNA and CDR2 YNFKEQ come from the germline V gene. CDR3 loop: CASSQAYRAGFSYNEQFF. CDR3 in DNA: TGCGCCAGCAGCCAAGCATATCGAGCGGGGTTCTCCTACAATGAGCAGTTCTTC.

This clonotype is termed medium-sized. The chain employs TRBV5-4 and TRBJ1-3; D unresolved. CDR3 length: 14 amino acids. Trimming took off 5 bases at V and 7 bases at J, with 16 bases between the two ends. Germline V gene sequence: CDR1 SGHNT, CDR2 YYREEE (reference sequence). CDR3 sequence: CASRADSTRNTIYF. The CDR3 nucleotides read TGTGCCAGCAGGGCTGATTCGACCAGGAACACCATATATTTT.

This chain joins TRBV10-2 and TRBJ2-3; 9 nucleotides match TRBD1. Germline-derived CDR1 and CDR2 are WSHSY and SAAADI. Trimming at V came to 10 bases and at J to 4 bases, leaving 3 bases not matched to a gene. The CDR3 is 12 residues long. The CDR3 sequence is CATTGGSDTQYF. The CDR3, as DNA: TGCGCCACCACAGGGGGCTCAGATACGCAGTATTTT.

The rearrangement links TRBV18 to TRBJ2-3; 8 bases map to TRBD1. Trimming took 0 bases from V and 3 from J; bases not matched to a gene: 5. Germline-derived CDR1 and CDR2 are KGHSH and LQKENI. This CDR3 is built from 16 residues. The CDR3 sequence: CASSPPRQGSTDTQYF. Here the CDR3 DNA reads TGTGCCAGCTCACCACCGCGACAGGGGAGTACAGATACGCAGTATTTT.

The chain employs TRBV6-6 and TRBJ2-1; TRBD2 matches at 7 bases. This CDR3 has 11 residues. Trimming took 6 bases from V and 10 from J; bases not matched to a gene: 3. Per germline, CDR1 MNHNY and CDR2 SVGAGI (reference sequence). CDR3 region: CASRIAGEQFF. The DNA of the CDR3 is TGTGCCAGCAGGATAGCGGGCGAGCAGTTCTTC.

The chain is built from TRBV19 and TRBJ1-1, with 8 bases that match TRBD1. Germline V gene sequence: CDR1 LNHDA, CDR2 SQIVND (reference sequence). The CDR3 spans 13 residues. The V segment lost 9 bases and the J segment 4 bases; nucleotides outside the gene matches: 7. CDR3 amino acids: CASGYRGITEAFF. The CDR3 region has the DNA TGTGCCAGCGGATACAGGGGGATCACTGAAGCTTTCTTT.

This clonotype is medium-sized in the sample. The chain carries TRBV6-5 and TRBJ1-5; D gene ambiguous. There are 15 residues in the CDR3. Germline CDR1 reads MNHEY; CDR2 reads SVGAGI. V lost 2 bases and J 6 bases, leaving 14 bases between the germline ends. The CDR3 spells CASSYGRGDGQPQHF. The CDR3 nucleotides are TGTGCCAGCAGTTACGGACGGGGAGATGGTCAGCCCCAGCATTTT.